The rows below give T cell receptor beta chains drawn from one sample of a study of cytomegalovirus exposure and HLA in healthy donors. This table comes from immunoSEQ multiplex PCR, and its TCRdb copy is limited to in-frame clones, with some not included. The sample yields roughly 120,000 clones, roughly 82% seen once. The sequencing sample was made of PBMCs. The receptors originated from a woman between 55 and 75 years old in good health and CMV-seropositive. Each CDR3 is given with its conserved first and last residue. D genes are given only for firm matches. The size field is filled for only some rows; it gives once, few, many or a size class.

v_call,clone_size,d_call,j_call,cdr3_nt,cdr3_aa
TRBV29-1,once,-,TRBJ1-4,TGCAGCGTGGAACAGCGCGCGGCTAATGAAAAACTGTTTTTT,CSVEQRAANEKLFF
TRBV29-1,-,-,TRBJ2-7,TGCAGCGTCTCCTTAGTCTACGAGCAGTACTTC,CSVSLVYEQYF
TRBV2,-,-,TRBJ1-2,TGTGCCAGCAGTGAAACGGAGGGGTTTGCTCGTGATGGCTACACCTTC,CASSETEGFARDGYTF
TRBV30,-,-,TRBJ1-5,TGTGCCTGGAGTGTCGGAGTGTCCCGCAGCAATCAGCCCCAGCATTTT,CAWSVGVSRSNQPQHF
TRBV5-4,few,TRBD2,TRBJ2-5,TGTGCCAGCAGCTTGGCGGGGAGGGGTCAAGAGACCCAGTACTTC,CASSLAGRGQETQYF
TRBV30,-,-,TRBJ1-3,TGTGCCTGGAGTCGGGGGGCTCTGGGGAACACCATATATTTT,CAWSRGALGNTIYF
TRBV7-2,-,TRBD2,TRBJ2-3,TGTGCCAGCAGCTTAGGACCTAGCGGGCTAAGCACAGATACGCAGTATTTT,CASSLGPSGLSTDTQYF
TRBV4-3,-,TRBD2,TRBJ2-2,TGCGCCAGCAGCCAAGATCCAGCTATGGTAGCGGGGAATACCGGGGAGCTGTTTTTT,CASSQDPAMVAGNTGELFF
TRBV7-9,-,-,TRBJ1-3,TGTGCCAGCAGCCAACCGACAGGTTCCACGAACTCTGGAAACACCATATATTTT,CASSQPTGSTNSGNTIYF
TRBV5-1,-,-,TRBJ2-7,TGCGCCAGCAGCTTGTTGAATGCGGGTGGCGAGCAGTACTTC,CASSLLNAGGEQYF
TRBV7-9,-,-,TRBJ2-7,TGTGCCACACAGGACGGAAGCTCCTACGAGCAGTACTTC,CATQDGSSYEQYF
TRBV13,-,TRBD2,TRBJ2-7,TGTGCCAGCAGCTTATTGGGACTAGCGGGCGAGCAGTACTTC,CASSLLGLAGEQYF
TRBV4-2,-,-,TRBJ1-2,TGTGCCAGCAGCCAAGAGGGAGGGGGGCAGGGGCCCTATGGCTACACCTTC,CASSQEGGGQGPYGYTF
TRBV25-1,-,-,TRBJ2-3,TGTGCCGGCAGTGATGTTCAGGGTAATTCAGATACGCAGTATTTT,CAGSDVQGNSDTQYF
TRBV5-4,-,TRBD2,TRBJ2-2,TGTGCCAGCAGCTTGCTCGGGAGGGCGAACACCGGGGAGCTGTTTTTT,CASSLLGRANTGELFF
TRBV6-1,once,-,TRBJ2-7,TGTGCCAGCAGTGTGAGCCAGGGCGCCTCTTCTTACGAGCAGTACTTC,CASSVSQGASSYEQYF
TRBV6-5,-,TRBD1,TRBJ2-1,TGTGCCAGTACGGGACAGGGGACCTACAATGAGCAGTTCTTC,CASTGQGTYNEQFF
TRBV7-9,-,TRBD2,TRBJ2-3,TGTGCCAGCAGTCGGACTAGCGGGAGCTTTCGGTCCACAGATACGCAGTATTTT,CASSRTSGSFRSTDTQYF
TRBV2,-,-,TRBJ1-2,TGTGCCAGCACCGCTGGGAGTAACTATGGCTACACCTTC,CASTAGSNYGYTF
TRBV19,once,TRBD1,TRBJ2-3,TGTGCCAGTAGCGGGGACAGGGGCACAGATACGCAGTATTTT,CASSGDRGTDTQYF
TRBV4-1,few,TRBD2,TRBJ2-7,TGCGCCAGCAGCCAACCGGTAGCGGGGCTCCACCTTGGGGAGCAGTACTTC,CASSQPVAGLHLGEQYF
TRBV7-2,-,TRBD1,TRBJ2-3,TGTGCCAGCAGTAGCAGGGGGCCCGCAGATACGCAGTATTTT,CASSSRGPADTQYF
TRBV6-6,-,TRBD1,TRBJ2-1,TGTGCCAGCAGTTACGGGACAGGAAGGGGGTACAATGAGCAGTTCTTC,CASSYGTGRGYNEQFF
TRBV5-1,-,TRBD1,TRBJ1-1,TGCGCCAGCAGCATACCGGACAGGGGGAAAGCTTTCTTT,CASSIPDRGKAFF
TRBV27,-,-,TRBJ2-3,TGTGCCAGCAGTTTTACAGTCACAGATACGCAGTATTTT,CASSFTVTDTQYF
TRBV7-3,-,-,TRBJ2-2,TGTGCCAGCAGCTTCGAGCGGTCCGGGGAGCTGTTTTTT,CASSFERSGELFF
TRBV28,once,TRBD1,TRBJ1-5,TGTGCCAGCAGCTCCCGGACAGGGTGGAGCAATCAGCCCCAGCATTTT,CASSSRTGWSNQPQHF
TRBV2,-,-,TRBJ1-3,TGTGCCAGCCTCAGGGCCCCCACGGCAGTTGCAGCACCTGGAAACACCATATATTTT,CASLRAPTAVAAPGNTIYF
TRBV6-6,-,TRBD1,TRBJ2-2,TGTGCCAGCAAACCACAGGGGGCCGCCGGGGAGCTGTTTTTT,CASKPQGAAGELFF
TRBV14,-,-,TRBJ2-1,TGTGCCAGCAGCCCCGTGAGCGTCAATGAGCAGTTCTTC,CASSPVSVNEQFF
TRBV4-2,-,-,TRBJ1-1,TGTGCCAGCAGCCATGCGGAGGTGAACACTGAAGCTTTCTTT,CASSHAEVNTEAFF
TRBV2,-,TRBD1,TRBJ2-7,TGTGCCAGCAGTCGACCGGGACAGGCTGCCTACGAGCAGTACTTC,CASSRPGQAAYEQYF
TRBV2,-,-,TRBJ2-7,TGTGCCAGCAATAGGCAGGCGTTCTACGAGCAGTACTTC,CASNRQAFYEQYF
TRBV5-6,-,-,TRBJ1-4,TGTGCCAGCAGCTTGACCTGGACTGGTGAAAATGAAAAACTGTTTTTT,CASSLTWTGENEKLFF
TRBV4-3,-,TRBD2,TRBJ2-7,TGCGCCAGCAGCCAAGGACTAGCGGGAGGCCCCTACGAGCAGTACTTC,CASSQGLAGGPYEQYF
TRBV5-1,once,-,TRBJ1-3,TGCGCCAGCAGCTTGGAGCAGGGAGGGGGCTCTGGAAACACCATATATTTT,CASSLEQGGGSGNTIYF
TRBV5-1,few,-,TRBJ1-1,TGCGCCAGCAGCTTGAACAACCGGCGGGGGAGCACTGAAGCTTTCTTT,CASSLNNRRGSTEAFF
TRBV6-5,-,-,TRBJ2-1,TGTGCCAGCAGTTACAGCGGCACCTCCTACAATGAGCAGTTCTTC,CASSYSGTSYNEQFF
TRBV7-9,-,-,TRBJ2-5,TGTGCCAGCAGCTTAGGTCGAGAGACCCAGTACTTC,CASSLGRETQYF
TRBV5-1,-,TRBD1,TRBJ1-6,TGCGCCAGCAGCGTCAGGGGGAGCATCTCACCCCTCCACTTT,CASSVRGSISPLHF